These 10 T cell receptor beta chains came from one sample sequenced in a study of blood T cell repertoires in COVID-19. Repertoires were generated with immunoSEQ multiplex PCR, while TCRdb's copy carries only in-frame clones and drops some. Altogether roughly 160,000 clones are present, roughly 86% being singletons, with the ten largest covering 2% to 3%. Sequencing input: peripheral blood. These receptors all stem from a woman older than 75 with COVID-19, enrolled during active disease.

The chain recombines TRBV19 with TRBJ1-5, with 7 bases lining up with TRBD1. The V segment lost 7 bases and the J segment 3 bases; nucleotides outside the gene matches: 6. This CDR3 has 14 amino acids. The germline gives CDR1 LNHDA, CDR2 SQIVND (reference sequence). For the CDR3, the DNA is TGTGCCAGTAAAAGGGACAGCTACAATCAGCCCCAGCATTTT. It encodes CASKRDSYNQPQHF.

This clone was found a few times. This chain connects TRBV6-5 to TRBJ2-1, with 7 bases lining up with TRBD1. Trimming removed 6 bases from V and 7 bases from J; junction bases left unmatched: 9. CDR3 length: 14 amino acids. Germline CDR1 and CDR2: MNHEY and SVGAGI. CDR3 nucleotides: TGTGCCAGCAGCCTGGACAGGATTCGAAATGAGCAGTTCTTC. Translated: CASSLDRIRNEQFF.

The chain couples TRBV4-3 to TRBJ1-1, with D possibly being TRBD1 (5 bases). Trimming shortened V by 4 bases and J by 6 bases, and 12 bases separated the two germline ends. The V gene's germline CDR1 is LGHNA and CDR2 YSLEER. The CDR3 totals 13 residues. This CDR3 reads CASSRRDRSEAFF. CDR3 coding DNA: TGCGCCAGCAGCCGCAGGGATAGGTCTGAAGCTTTCTTT.

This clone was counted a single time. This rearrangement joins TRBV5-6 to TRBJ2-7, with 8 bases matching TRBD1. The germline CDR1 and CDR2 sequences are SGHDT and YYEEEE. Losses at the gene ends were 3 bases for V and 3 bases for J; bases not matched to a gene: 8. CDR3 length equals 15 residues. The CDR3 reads CASSSMDRAYYEQYF. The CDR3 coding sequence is TGTGCCAGCAGCTCGATGGACAGGGCTTACTACGAGCAGTACTTC.

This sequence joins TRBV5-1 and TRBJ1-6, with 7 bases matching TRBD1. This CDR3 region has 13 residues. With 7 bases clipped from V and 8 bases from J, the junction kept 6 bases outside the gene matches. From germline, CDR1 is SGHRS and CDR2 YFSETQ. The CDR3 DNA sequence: TGCGCCAGCTCCGACAGGGAGGATTCACCCCTCCACTTT. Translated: CASSDREDSPLHF.

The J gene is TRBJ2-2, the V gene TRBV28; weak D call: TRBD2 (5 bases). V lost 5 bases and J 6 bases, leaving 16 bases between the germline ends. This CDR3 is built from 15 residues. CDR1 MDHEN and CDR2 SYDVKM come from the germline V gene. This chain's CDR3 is CASSRLEGTAGELFF. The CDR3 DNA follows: TGTGCCAGCAGTCGACTTGAGGGCACCGCCGGGGAGCTGTTTTTT.

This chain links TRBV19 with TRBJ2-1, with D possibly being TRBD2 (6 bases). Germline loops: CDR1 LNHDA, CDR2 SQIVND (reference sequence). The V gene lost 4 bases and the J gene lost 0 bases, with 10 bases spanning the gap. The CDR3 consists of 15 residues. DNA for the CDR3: TGTGCCAGTAGTACCGGGACTGTCTCCTACAATGAGCAGTTCTTC. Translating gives CASSTGTVSYNEQFF. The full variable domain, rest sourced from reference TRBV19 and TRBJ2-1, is DGGITQSPKYLFRKEGQNVTLSCEQNLNHDAMYWYRQDPGQGLRLIYYSQIVNDFQKGDIAEGYSVSREKKESFPLTVTSAQKNPTAFYLCASSTGTVSYNEQFFGPGTRLTVL.

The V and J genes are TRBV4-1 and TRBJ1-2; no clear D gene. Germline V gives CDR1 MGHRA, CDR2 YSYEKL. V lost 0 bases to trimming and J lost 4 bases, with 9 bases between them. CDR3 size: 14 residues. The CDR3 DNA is TGCGCCAGCAGCCAAGATGAGGGAACCTATGGCTACACCTTC. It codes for CASSQDEGTYGYTF.

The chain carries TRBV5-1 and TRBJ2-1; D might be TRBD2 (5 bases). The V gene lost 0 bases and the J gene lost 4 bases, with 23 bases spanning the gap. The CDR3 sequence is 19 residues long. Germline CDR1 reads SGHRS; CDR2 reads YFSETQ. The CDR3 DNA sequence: TGCGCCAGCAGCTTGGCCCGGGAATCCGGCAAACTACTTTACAATGAGCAGTTCTTC. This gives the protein CASSLARESGKLLYNEQFF.

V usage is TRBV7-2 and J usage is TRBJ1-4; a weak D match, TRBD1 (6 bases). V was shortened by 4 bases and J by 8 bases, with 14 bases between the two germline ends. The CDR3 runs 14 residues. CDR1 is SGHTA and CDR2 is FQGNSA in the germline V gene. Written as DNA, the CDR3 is TGTGCCAGCAGCTCCGCGACAGGCGGGGAAAAACTGTTTTTT. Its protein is CASSSATGGEKLFF.